The rows below give T cell receptor beta chains drawn from one sample of a study of T cell repertoires in cytomegalovirus infection. These receptors lack a known antigen. TCRdb re-called the reads with MiXCR, one entry per CDR3 protein. Among hundreds of thousands of distinct CDR3 sequences listed, approximately 40% were seen once. Sequenced here: cultured PBMCs, sampled from culture after CMV antigen stimulation. Every receptor here comes from a human donor in good health (CMV status not recorded). Some clones in this sample may be carry-over from other donors' samples. CDR3s include the opening cysteine and the closing phenylalanine or tryptophan. D genes are given only for firm matches. Where a row states a size, it is once, few, many or the class of an expanded clone; other rows omit it.

TRBJ2-2 | few | TRBV7-9 | . | TGTGCCAGCAGTCACCTAGGGCGGTACACCGGGGAGCTGTTTTTT | CASSHLGRYTGELFF
TRBJ2-6 | . | TRBV5-1 | . | TGCGCCAGCAGCTGGGCGGGTGGGGCCAACGTCCTGACTTTC | CASSWAGGANVLTF
TRBJ1-5 | . | TRBV7-9 | TRBD1 | TGTGCCAGCAGCTCACAGGGGGGCGACCAGCCCCAGCATTTT | CASSSQGGDQPQHF
TRBJ2-5 | . | TRBV4-1 | TRBD2 | TGCGCCAGCAGCCAAGGACTAGCGGGGGAGAACTTTTCGGAGACCCAGTACTTC | CASSQGLAGENFSETQYF
TRBJ2-1 | . | TRBV29-1 | TRBD2 | TGCAGCGAGCAGACCGGGACTAACAATGAGCAGTTCTTC | CSEQTGTNNEQFF
TRBJ1-3 | . | TRBV7-8 | . | TGTGCCAGCAGCTCTACCTTCAGGGGCTCAACGCTCGACTCTGGAGACACCATATATTTT | CASSSTFRGSTLDSGDTIYF
TRBJ2-5 | few | TRBV7-2 | . | TGTGCCAGCAGCGGCGCAGGGGGGGAGACCCAGTACTTC | CASSGAGGETQYF
TRBJ2-1 | few | TRBV7-2 | . | TGTGCCAGCAGCTTAGAGAACCTAGCTCATGAGCAGTTCTTC | CASSLENLAHEQFF
TRBJ2-1 | . | TRBV7-4 | . | TGTGCCAGCAGCTACCAAGGCCGGGGTGAGCAGTTCTTC | CASSYQGRGEQFF
TRBJ2-1 | . | TRBV4-1 | . | TGCGCCAGCAGAGGAACAGCCGATGAGCAGTTCTTC | CASRGTADEQFF
TRBJ2-7 | few | TRBV5-1 | . | TGCGCCAGCAGCCCCGGACTCTTCTACGAGCAGTACTTC | CASSPGLFYEQYF
TRBJ2-2 | . | TRBV20-1 | . | TGCAGTGCCAGATCACAGGGAGGAACCGGGGAGCTGTTTTTT | CSARSQGGTGELFF
TRBJ1-4 | . | TRBV4-1 | TRBD1 | TGCGCCAGCAGCCAAGTGGGACAGGGGGGAAAACTGTTTTTT | CASSQVGQGGKLFF
TRBJ2-7 | . | TRBV7-2 | . | TGTGCCAGCAGCTTCCGGCTAACCCTCCGCTACGAGCAGTACTTC | CASSFRLTLRYEQYF
TRBJ2-1 | . | TRBV6-2/TRBV6-3 | TRBD2 | TGTGCCAGCAGTGAATGGACTAGCGGATACAATGAGCAGTTCTTC | CASSEWTSGYNEQFF
TRBJ2-2 | . | TRBV29-1 | . | TGCAGCGCCCGTAGAACCGGGGAGCTGTTTTTT | CSARRTGELFF
TRBJ1-2 | many | TRBV7-2 | . | TGTGCCAGCAGCCTACAGGGCCCCAGCACCTATGGCTACACCTTC | CASSLQGPSTYGYTF
TRBJ1-4 | few | TRBV7-2 | . | TGTGCCAGCAGCTGGGCAGCAACAACTAATGAAAAACTGTTTTTT | CASSWAATTNEKLFF
TRBJ1-5 | . | TRBV12-3/TRBV12-4 | . | TGTGCCAGCAGGCCTTTTCCCATGCATTTT | CASRPFPMHF
TRBJ2-2 | . | TRBV19 | . | TGTGCCAGTAGTACCTTAATTACTGGGGAGCTGTTTTTT | CASSTLITGELFF
TRBJ2-2 | few | TRBV7-2 | TRBD2 | TGTGCCAGCAGTCATCTAGCGGGGGAGAACACCGGGGAGCTGTTTTTT | CASSHLAGENTGELFF